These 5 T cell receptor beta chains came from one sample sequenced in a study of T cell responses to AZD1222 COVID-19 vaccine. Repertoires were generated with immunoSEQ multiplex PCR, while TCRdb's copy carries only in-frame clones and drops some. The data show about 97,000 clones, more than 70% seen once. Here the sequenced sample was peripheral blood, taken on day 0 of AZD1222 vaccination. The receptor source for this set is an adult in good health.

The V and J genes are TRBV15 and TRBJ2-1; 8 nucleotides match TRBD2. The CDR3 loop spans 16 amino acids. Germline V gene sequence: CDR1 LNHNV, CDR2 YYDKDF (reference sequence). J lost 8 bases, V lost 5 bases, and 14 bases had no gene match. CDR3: CATSGSGTSSPHEQFF. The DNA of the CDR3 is TGTGCCACCAGCGGGAGCGGGACTAGTAGCCCACATGAGCAGTTCTTC.

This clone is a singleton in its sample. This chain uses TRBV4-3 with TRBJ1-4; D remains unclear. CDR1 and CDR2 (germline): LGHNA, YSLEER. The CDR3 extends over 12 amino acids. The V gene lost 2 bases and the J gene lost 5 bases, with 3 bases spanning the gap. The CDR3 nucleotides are TGCGCCAGCAGCCAAAGAAATGAAAAACTGTTTTTT. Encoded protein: CASSQRNEKLFF.

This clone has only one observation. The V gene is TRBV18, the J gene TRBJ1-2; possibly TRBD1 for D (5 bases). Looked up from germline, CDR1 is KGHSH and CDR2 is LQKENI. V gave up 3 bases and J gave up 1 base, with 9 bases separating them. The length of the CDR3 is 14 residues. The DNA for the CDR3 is TGTGCCAGCTCACCGGACCAGGGTAACTATGGCTACACCTTC. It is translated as CASSPDQGNYGYTF. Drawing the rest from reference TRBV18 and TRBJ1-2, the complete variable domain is NAGVMQNPRHLVRRRGQEARLRCSPMKGHSHVYWYRQLPEEGLKFMVYLQKENIIDESGMPKERFSAEFPKEGPSILRIQQVVRGDSAAYFCASSPDQGNYGYTFGSGTRLTVV.

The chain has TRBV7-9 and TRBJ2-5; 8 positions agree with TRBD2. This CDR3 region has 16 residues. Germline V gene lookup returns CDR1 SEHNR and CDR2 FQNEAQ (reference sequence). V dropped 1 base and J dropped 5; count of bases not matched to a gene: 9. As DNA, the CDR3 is TGTGCCAGCAGCTTAGTGAGCGGGGGAGTCGGGGAGACCCAGTACTTC. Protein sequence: CASSLVSGGVGETQYF.

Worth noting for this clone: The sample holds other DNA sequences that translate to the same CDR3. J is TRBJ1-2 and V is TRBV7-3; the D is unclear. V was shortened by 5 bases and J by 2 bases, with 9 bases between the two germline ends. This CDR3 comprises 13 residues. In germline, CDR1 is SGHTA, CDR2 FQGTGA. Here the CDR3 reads CASSPDRNYGYTF. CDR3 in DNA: TGTGCCAGCAGCCCGGACCGCAACTATGGCTACACCTTC.